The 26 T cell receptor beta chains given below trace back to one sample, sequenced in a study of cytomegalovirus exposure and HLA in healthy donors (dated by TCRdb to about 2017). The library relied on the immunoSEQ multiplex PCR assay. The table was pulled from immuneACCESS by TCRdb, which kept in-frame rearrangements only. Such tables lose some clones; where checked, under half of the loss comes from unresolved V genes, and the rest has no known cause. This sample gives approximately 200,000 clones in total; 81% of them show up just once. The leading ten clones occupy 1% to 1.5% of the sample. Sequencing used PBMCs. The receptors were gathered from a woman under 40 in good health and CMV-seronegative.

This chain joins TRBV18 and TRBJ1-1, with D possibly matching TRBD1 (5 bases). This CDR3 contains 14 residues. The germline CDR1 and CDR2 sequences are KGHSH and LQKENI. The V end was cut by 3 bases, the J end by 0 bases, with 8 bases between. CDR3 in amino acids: CASSPKQVNTEAFF. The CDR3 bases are TGTGCCAGCTCACCGAAACAGGTGAACACTGAAGCTTTCTTT.

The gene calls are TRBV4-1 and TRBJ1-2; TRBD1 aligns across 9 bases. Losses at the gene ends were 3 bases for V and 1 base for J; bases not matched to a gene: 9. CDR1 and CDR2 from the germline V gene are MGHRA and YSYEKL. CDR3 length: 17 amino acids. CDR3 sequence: CASSQAMGQGDNYGYTF. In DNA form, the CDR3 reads TGCGCCAGCAGCCAGGCCATGGGACAGGGAGATAACTATGGCTACACCTTC.

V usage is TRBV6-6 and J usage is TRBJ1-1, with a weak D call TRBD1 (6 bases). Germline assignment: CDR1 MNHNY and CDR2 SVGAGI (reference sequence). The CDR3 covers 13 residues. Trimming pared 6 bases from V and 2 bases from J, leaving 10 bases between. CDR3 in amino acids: CASSRGQNTEAFF. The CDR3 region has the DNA TGTGCCAGCAGCAGGGGACAAAACACTGAAGCTTTCTTT.

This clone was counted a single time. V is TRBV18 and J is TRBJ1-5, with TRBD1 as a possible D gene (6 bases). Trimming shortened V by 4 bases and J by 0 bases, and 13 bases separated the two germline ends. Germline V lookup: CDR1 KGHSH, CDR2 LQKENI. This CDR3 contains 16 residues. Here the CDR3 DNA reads TGTGCCAGCTCACGTTCGGGGGGGCATAGCAATCAGCCCCAGCATTTT. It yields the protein CASSRSGGHSNQPQHF.

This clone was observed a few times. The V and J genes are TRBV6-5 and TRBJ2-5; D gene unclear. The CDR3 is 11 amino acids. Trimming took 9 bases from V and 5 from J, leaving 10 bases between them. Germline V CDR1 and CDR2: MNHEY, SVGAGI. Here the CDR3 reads CASRDGETQYF. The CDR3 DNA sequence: TGTGCCAGTCGCGACGGGGAGACCCAGTACTTC.

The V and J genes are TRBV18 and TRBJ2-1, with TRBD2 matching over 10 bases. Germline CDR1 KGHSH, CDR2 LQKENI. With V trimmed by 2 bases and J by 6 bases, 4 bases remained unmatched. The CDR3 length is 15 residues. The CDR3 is CASSPKVAGGNEQFF. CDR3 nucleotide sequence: TGTGCCAGCTCACCAAAGGTAGCGGGGGGCAATGAGCAGTTCTTC.

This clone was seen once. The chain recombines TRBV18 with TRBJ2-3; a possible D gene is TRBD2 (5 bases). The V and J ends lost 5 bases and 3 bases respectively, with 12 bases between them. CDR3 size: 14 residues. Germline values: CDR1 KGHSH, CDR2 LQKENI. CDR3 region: CASSAPGETDTQYF. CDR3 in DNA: TGTGCCAGCTCAGCCCCCGGGGAAACAGATACGCAGTATTTT.

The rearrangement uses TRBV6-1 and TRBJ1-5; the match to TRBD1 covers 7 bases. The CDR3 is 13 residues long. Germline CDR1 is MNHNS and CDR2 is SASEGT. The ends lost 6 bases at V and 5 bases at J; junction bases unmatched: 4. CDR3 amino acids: CASRDRSYQPQHF. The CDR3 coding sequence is TGTGCCAGCAGGGACAGGTCTTATCAGCCCCAGCATTTT.

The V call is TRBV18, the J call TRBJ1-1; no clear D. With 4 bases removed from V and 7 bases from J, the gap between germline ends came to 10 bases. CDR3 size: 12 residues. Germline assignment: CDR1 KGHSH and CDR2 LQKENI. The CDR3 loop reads CASSRQDLEAFF. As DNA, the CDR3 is TGTGCCAGCTCACGACAAGACCTTGAAGCTTTCTTT.

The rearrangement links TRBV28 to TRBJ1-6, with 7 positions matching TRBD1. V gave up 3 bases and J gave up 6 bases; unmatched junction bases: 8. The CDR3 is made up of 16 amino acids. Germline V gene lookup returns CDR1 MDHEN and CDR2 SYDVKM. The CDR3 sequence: CASSFPTGQFNSPLHF. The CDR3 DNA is TGTGCCAGCAGTTTCCCGACGGGACAGTTTAATTCACCCCTCCACTTT.

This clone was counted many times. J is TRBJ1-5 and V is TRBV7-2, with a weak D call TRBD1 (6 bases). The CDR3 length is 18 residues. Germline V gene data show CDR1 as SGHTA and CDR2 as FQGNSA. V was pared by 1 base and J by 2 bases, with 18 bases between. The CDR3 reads CASSLVGQGLGGNQPQHF. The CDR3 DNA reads TGTGCCAGCAGCTTAGTGGGGCAGGGGTTAGGAGGCAATCAGCCCCAGCATTTT.

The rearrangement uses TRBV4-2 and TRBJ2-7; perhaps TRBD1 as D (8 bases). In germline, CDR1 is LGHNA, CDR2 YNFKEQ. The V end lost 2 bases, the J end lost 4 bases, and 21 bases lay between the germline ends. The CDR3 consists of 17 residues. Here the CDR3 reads CASSQNRGGGLVYEQYF. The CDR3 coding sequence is TGTGCCAGCAGCCAAAACAGGGGGGGAGGGTTAGTATACGAGCAGTACTTC.

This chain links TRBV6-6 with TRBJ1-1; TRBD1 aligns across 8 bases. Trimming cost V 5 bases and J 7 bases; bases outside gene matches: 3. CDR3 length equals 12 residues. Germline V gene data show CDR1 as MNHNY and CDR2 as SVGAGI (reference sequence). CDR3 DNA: TGTGCCAGCAGTCGGACAGGGATTGAAGCTTTCTTT. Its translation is CASSRTGIEAFF.

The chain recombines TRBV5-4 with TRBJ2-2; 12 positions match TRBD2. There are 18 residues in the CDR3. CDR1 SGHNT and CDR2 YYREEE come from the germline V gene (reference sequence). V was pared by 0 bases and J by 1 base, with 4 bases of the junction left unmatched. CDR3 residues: CASSLGTSGGLNTGELFF. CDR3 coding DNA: TGTGCCAGCAGCTTGGGTACTAGCGGGGGGCTGAACACCGGGGAGCTGTTTTTT.

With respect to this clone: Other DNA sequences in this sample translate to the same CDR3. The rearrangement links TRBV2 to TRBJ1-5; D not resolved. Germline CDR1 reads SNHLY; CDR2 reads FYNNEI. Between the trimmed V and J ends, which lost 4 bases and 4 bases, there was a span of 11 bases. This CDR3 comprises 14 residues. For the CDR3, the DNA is TGTGCCAGCAGTGTAGGCGGGTCTAATCAGCCCCAGCATTTT. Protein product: CASSVGGSNQPQHF.

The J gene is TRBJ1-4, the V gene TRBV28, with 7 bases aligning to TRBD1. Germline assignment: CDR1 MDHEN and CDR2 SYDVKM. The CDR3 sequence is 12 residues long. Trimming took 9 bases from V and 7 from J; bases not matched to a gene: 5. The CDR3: CASRQGGEKLFF. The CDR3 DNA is TGTGCCAGTAGACAGGGAGGTGAAAAACTGTTTTTT.

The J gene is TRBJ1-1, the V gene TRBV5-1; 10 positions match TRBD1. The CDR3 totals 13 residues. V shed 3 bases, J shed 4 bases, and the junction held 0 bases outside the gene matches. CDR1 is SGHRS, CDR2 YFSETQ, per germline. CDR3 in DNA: TGCGCCAGCAGCTGGGACAGGGGCACTGAAGCTTTCTTT. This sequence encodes CASSWDRGTEAFF.

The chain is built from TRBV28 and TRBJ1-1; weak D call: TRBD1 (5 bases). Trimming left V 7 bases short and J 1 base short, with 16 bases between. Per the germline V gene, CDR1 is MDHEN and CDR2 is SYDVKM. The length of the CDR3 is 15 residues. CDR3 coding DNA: TGTGCCAGCAAGAGGCTGGGGCGTAAGAACACTGAAGCTTTCTTT. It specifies CASKRLGRKNTEAFF. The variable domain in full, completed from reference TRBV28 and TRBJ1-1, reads DVKVTQSSRYLVKRTGEKVFLECVQDMDHENMFWYRQDPGLGLRLIYFSYDVKMKEKGDIPEGYSVSREKKERFSLILESASTNQTSMYLCASKRLGRKNTEAFFGQGTRLTVV.

CDR3 nucleotide sequence: TGCAGTGCGCTAGATTTAGATACGCAGTATTTT. Residues: CSALDLDTQYF. The chain recombines TRBV20-1 with TRBJ2-3; no reliable D call. Germline V CDR1 and CDR2: DFQATT, SNEGSKA (reference sequence). V lost 6 bases and J 5 bases, leaving 9 bases between the germline ends. The CDR3 totals 11 residues.

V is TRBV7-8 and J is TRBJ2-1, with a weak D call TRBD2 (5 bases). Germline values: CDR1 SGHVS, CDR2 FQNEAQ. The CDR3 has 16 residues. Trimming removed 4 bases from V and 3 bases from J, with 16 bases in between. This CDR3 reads CASSSRGSGVYNEQFF. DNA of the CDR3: TGTGCCAGCAGCTCTAGAGGGTCAGGAGTCTACAATGAGCAGTTCTTC.

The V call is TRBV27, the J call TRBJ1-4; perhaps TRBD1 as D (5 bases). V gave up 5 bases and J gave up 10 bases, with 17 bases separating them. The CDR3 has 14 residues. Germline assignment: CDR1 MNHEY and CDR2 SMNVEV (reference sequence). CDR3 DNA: TGTGCCAGCAGTCAAGGGACGTTCGGGGGAAAACTGTTTTTT. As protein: CASSQGTFGGKLFF. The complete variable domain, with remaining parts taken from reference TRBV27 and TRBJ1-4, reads EAQVTQNPRYLITVTGKKLTVTCSQNMNHEYMSWYRQDPGLGLRQIYYSMNVEVTDKGDVPEGYKVSRKEKRNFPLILESPSPNQTSLYFCASSQGTFGGKLFFGSGTQLSVL.

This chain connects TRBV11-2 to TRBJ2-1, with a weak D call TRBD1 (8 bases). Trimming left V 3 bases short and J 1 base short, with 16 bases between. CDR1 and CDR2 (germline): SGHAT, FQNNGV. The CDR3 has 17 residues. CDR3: CASSFLGQGGSYNEQFF. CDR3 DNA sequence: TGTGCCAGCAGCTTCCTCGGACAGGGAGGGTCCTACAATGAGCAGTTCTTC.

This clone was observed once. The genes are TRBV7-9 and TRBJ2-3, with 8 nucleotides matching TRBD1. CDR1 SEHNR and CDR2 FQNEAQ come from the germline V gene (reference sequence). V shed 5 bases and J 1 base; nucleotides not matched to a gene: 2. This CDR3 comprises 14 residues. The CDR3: CASSRTGRTDTQYF. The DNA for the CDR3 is TGTGCCAGCAGCCGGACAGGGCGCACAGATACGCAGTATTTT.

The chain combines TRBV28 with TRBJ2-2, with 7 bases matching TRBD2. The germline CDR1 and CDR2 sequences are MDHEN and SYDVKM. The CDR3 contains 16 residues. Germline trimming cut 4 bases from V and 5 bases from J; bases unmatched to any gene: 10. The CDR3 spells CASSSTRRGSTGELFF. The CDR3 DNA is TGTGCCAGCAGTTCCACCCGGCGGGGGAGTACCGGGGAGCTGTTTTTT.

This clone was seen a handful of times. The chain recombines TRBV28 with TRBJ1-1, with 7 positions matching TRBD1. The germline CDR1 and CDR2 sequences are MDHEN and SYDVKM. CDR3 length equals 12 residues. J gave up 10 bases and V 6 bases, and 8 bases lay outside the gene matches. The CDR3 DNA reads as TGTGCCAGCAGGGAGGGGGCCGCACGAGCTTTCTTT. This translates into CASREGAARAFF. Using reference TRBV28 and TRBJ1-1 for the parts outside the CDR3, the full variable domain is DVKVTQSSRYLVKRTGEKVFLECVQDMDHENMFWYRQDPGLGLRLIYFSYDVKMKEKGDIPEGYSVSREKKERFSLILESASTNQTSMYLCASREGAARAFFGQGTRLTVV.

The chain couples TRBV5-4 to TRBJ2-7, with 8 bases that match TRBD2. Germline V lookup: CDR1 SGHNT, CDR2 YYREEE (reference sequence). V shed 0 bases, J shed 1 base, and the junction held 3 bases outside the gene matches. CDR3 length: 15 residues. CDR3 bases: TGTGCCAGCAGCTTGGGGGGCGGGAGGTCCTACGAGCAGTACTTC. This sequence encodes CASSLGGGRSYEQYF.